The clone carrying this T cell receptor beta chain was observed a few times. The V gene lost 3 bases and the J gene lost 2 bases, with 13 bases spanning the gap. CDR1 SGHRS and CDR2 YFSETQ come from the germline V gene. The CDR3 covers 15 residues. A library of TCRbeta sequences, prepared with unique molecular identifiers, was generated. From the PCR reads, TCRdb called clonotypes with MiXCR, one entry per CDR3 protein. The sample has about 480,000 distinct CDR3 sequences, around 13% seen once; the top ten hold around 6.1%. This sample was included in a study of T-cell reconstitution after alpha-beta-depleted transplantation in children.

The chain links TRBV5-1 to TRBJ2-3; TRBD2 is a possible D gene (6 bases). The source of this sequence is a human donor who donated a stem cell graft to a child with combined immunodeficiency. This material consisted of PBMCs from the stem cell graft donor, taken from the stem cell graft. CDR3 bases: TGCGCCAGCAGCTCCGCTAGCGTTACCACAGATACGCAGTATTTT. Translated: CASSSASVTTDTQYF.